One sample yielded the 24 T cell receptor beta chains listed below, sequenced in a study of blood T cell repertoires in COVID-19. Assay used: immunoSEQ multiplex PCR; TCRdb lists only in-frame clones, some missing. Of 100,000 to 150,000 clones in the sample, around nine tenths were seen once. Sequencing used peripheral blood. Every receptor here comes from a woman in her 70s with COVID-19, enrolled during active disease.

The J gene is TRBJ1-2, the V gene TRBV10-3; the match to TRBD1 covers 7 bases. Germline CDR1 ENHRY, CDR2 SYGVKD. CDR3 length equals 14 residues. V lost 5 bases and J lost 5; bases outside the gene matches: 8. CDR3: CAISSGAGGYGYTF. The CDR3, as DNA: TGTGCCATCAGTTCGGGAGCAGGGGGGTATGGCTACACCTTC.

J is TRBJ1-1 and V is TRBV11-2; D not certain. The V end lost 5 bases, the J end lost 1 base, and 11 bases lay between the germline ends. The germline V gene has CDR1 SGHAT and CDR2 FQNNGV. The CDR3 has 14 residues. The CDR3 region has the DNA TGTGCCAGCAGCCCTCGGTTCGGGAACACTGAAGCTTTCTTT. This encodes CASSPRFGNTEAFF.

In DNA form, the CDR3 reads TGCGCCAGCAGTTCTCCGGACAGGGACAACACAGATACGCAGTATTTT. Its translation is CASSSPDRDNTDTQYF. The chain uses TRBV5-1 and TRBJ2-3; 8 nucleotides align to TRBD1. The CDR3 extends over 16 amino acids. The trim removed 5 bases at V and 2 bases at J, leaving 10 bases unmatched. Germline assignment: CDR1 SGHRS and CDR2 YFSETQ. Drawing the rest from reference TRBV5-1 and TRBJ2-3, the complete variable domain is KAGVTQTPRYLIKTRGQQVTLSCSPISGHRSVSWYQQTPGQGLQFLFEYFSETQRNKGNFPGRFSGRQFSNSRSEMNVSTLELGDSALYLCASSSPDRDNTDTQYFGPGTRLTVL.

This clone was seen just once. The chain carries TRBV3-1 (or the pseudogene TRBV3-2) and TRBJ1-6; TRBD1 agrees at 7 bases. Germline CDR1 LGHDT, CDR2 YNNKEL (reference sequence). Trimming cost V 0 bases and J 7 bases; bases outside gene matches: 9. The length of the CDR3 is 17 residues. Here the CDR3 reads CASSQDSASRGNSPLHF. CDR3 nucleotide sequence: TGTGCCAGCAGCCAAGATTCTGCGAGCAGGGGGAATTCACCCCTCCACTTT.

This chain joins TRBV5-1 and TRBJ1-4; 7 nucleotides align to TRBD1. CDR1 and CDR2 from the germline V gene are SGHRS and YFSETQ. Trimming removed 4 bases from V and 5 bases from J; junction bases left unmatched: 2. This CDR3 is built from 13 residues. For the CDR3, the DNA is TGCGCCAGCAGCGACAGGGTAAATGAAAAACTGTTTTTT. Its translation: CASSDRVNEKLFF.

V gene TRBV5-1 combines with J gene TRBJ2-1, with 9 bases identical to TRBD1. The CDR3 is made up of 15 amino acids. CDR1 is SGHRS and CDR2 is YFSETQ in the germline V gene. Unmatched junction bases numbered 4, after V lost 2 bases and J lost 4 bases. This CDR3 is CASSLRQGDYNEQFF. DNA of the CDR3: TGCGCCAGCAGCTTAAGACAGGGGGATTACAATGAGCAGTTCTTC.

The chain employs TRBV5-4 and TRBJ1-2; TRBD1 aligns across 9 bases. The CDR3 contains 16 residues. Germline V gene sequence: CDR1 SGHNT, CDR2 YYREEE (reference sequence). V dropped 3 bases and J dropped 7; count of bases not matched to a gene: 13. CDR3 amino acids: CASSSPGTGFLGGYTF. The CDR3 nucleotides are TGTGCCAGCAGCTCCCCCGGGACAGGGTTTTTAGGTGGCTACACCTTC.

The V gene is TRBV21-1, the J gene TRBJ2-1; the table calls TRBD1, which could not be checked here. TRBV21-1 represents a pseudogene. This CDR3 has 17 amino acids. The CDR3 protein is CASSKVVGLDGYNEQFF. The CDR3 DNA reads TGTGCCAGCAGCAAAGTGGTGGGGCTAGACGGTTACAATGAGCAGTTCTTC.

The rearrangement uses TRBV5-4 and TRBJ2-1, with 13 bases fitting TRBD2. The CDR3 has 16 residues. V was clipped by 4 bases and J by 4 bases; unmatched bases: 5. CDR1 SGHNT and CDR2 YYREEE come from the germline V gene (reference sequence). CDR3 DNA sequence: TGTGCCAGCAGCGCTAGACTAGCGGGGGGATACAATGAGCAGTTCTTC. This sequence encodes CASSARLAGGYNEQFF.

The rearrangement links TRBV7-9 to TRBJ1-6, with 7 positions matching TRBD1. Germline values: CDR1 SEHNR, CDR2 FQNEAQ (reference sequence). The V gene end was trimmed by 2 bases and the J gene end by 0 bases; junction bases not matched to a gene: 4. The CDR3 loop spans 17 amino acids. This CDR3 is CASSLTGASSYNSPLHF. In nucleotides, the CDR3 is TGTGCCAGCAGCTTAACAGGGGCCAGCTCCTATAATTCACCCCTCCACTTT.

The gene calls are TRBV28 and TRBJ2-1; no reliable D call. The germline CDR1 and CDR2 sequences are MDHEN and SYDVKM. V lost 1 base, J lost 1 base, and 11 bases lay in between. CDR3 length: 16 residues. CDR3 amino acids: CASSLSGIRSYNEQFF. The DNA of the CDR3 is TGTGCCAGCAGTTTATCCGGTATTCGGTCCTACAATGAGCAGTTCTTC.

The chain recombines TRBV4-2 with TRBJ1-1; possible D gene TRBD1, 5 bases. The CDR3 runs to 13 residues. Germline lookup yields CDR1 LGHNA and CDR2 YNFKEQ. Trimming shortened V by 4 bases and J by 11 bases, and 17 bases separated the two germline ends. The CDR3 region has the DNA TGTGCCAGCAGCCCCCGAGGGGCGGGACGCGCTTTCTTT. Amino acids: CASSPRGAGRAFF.

The J gene is TRBJ2-5, the V gene TRBV7-3; 8 bases line up with TRBD2. V shed 5 bases, J shed 7 bases, and the junction held 9 bases outside the gene matches. There are 14 residues in the CDR3. Germline V gene sequence: CDR1 SGHTA, CDR2 FQGTGA. The CDR3 reads CASSPQAGVATQYF. The CDR3 DNA reads as TGTGCCAGCAGCCCGCAAGCGGGGGTCGCGACCCAGTACTTC.

This chain links TRBV7-2 with TRBJ2-7; D not resolved. The CDR3 is 15 amino acids. V dropped 5 bases and J dropped 6 bases, with 20 bases sitting between them. Per germline, CDR1 SGHTA and CDR2 FQGNSA. The CDR3 nucleotides read TGTGCCAGCAGCCTTTCCCCTCCTCCGAGGCCCGAGCAGTACTTC. Its protein is CASSLSPPPRPEQYF.

In regard to this clone: Relative to the germline gene, one junction end is altered; a read error may explain this. The sample holds other DNA sequences that translate to the same CDR3. The chain employs TRBV29-1 and TRBJ2-5; 8 nucleotides line up with TRBD2. CDR3 size: 14 residues. CDR1 is SQVTM and CDR2 is ANQGSEA in the germline V gene. The CDR3 coding sequence is TGCCGCGTGGGGGGCCCGGGGGGGGCAGAGACCCAGTACTTC. It codes for CRVGGPGGAETQYF.

In the case of this clone: Its ends do not fully match the called genes, so a read error is possible. This chain links TRBV5-1 with TRBJ2-3; 10 positions agree with TRBD2. Per the germline V gene, CDR1 is SGHRS and CDR2 is YFSETQ. The CDR3 runs 16 residues. CDR3 in amino acids: CARSLASGGGADTQYF. The CDR3 DNA reads TGCGCCCGCAGCTTGGCAAGCGGGGGGGGAGCAGATACGCAGTATTTT.

DNA for the CDR3: TGCGCCAGCAGCTTGGGAAACAGCGGGAACACTGAAGCTTTCTTT. It encodes CASSLGNSGNTEAFF. J is TRBJ1-1 and V is TRBV5-1, with unresolved D. Germline CDR1 and CDR2: SGHRS and YFSETQ. This CDR3 contains 15 residues. The V end lost 0 bases, the J end lost 1 base, and 10 bases lay between the germline ends.

This clone was detected once. The CDR3 DNA follows: TGCGCCAGCAGCTTGGTCGGACAGGGCGGGAATGAGCAGTTCTTC. As protein: CASSLVGQGGNEQFF. This rearrangement joins TRBV5-1 to TRBJ2-1; 8 positions match TRBD1. This CDR3 is 15 amino acids long. Per the germline V gene, CDR1 is SGHRS and CDR2 is YFSETQ. V was clipped by 0 bases and J by 7 bases; unmatched bases: 6.

The gene calls are TRBV4-1 and TRBJ2-3, with D tentatively TRBD2 (5 bases). Germline loops: CDR1 MGHRA, CDR2 YSYEKL. This CDR3 spans 14 amino acids. The V and J ends lost 0 bases and 4 bases respectively, with 8 bases between them. The CDR3 is CASSQDLAPDTQYF. DNA of the CDR3: TGCGCCAGCAGCCAAGACCTAGCCCCAGATACGCAGTATTTT.

The chain combines TRBV5-6 with TRBJ1-1; D uncertain. Germline lookup yields CDR1 SGHDT and CDR2 YYEEEE. V lost 3 bases to trimming and J lost 1 base, with 13 bases between them. The CDR3 covers 15 residues. This chain's CDR3 is CASSSLWAQNTEAFF. CDR3 sequence (DNA): TGTGCCAGCAGCTCGCTTTGGGCGCAGAACACTGAAGCTTTCTTT.

This clone was counted a few times. The chain is built from TRBV5-1 and TRBJ1-4; the D gene is possibly TRBD1 (6 bases). V gave up 4 bases and J gave up 15 bases, with 19 bases separating them. The germline V gene encodes CDR1 SGHRS and CDR2 YFSETQ. The CDR3 consists of 13 residues. Written as DNA, the CDR3 is TGCGCCAGCAGCCTGGACTGGACAGAGCAGTTGTTTTTT. Translation: CASSLDWTEQLFF.

The chain has TRBV6-2 or TRBV6-3 and TRBJ1-6; no clear D gene. Trimming removed 0 bases at V and 7 bases at J, with 4 bases between. CDR3 length: 13 residues. Germline V gene sequence: CDR1 MNHEY, CDR2 SVGEGT. The CDR3 DNA is TGTGCCAGCAGTTACTCCCCAAATTCACCCCTCCACTTT. Encoded protein: CASSYSPNSPLHF.

The chain joins TRBV9 to TRBJ2-1; D uncertain. The CDR3 contains 15 residues. Germline assignment: CDR1 SGDLS and CDR2 YYNGEE. V was shortened by 4 bases and J by 3 bases, with 14 bases between the two germline ends. The CDR3 here is CASSISRSFYNEQFF. DNA for the CDR3: TGTGCCAGCAGCATATCCCGTTCCTTCTACAATGAGCAGTTCTTC.

The chain has TRBV15 and TRBJ1-6, with 7 bases identical to TRBD1. CDR1 is LNHNV and CDR2 is YYDKDF in the germline V gene (reference sequence). V lost 5 bases to trimming and J lost 10 bases; unmatched junction nucleotides: 11. This CDR3 has 15 residues. CDR3 nucleotides: TGTGCCACCAGCCGTGGAGCAGGGGGAAAATCACCCCTCCACTTT. Amino acid sequence: CATSRGAGGKSPLHF.